Following are 6 T cell receptor beta chains from one sample sequenced in a study of T cell repertoires in cytomegalovirus infection. For these receptors, no antigen is known. TCRdb fed the reads into MiXCR, producing one record per CDR3 protein. The table lists roughly 990,000 distinct CDR3 sequences, roughly 30% of them singletons, with around 15% in the top ten. Sequencing used cultured CD8+ T cells from PBMCs, obtained from culture after CMV antigen stimulation. These receptors all stem from a human donor in good health (CMV status not recorded). Some clones in this sample may be carry-over from other donors' samples.

The chain has TRBV6-1 and TRBJ1-2, with D possibly matching TRBD1 (6 bases). V lost 6 bases and J lost 8, with 16 bases in between. This CDR3 has 13 amino acids. Germline CDR1 MNHNS, CDR2 SASEGT. CDR3 region: CASSKQGLEGYTF. The CDR3 nucleotides are TGTGCCAGCAGCAAACAGGGTCTGGAGGGCTACACCTTC.

This rearrangement joins TRBV27 to TRBJ1-1; 8 bases line up with TRBD1. V lost 6 bases and J lost 8; bases outside the gene matches: 11. Germline loops: CDR1 MNHEY, CDR2 SMNVEV (reference sequence). This CDR3 has 14 amino acids. This CDR3 reads CASSFDRGLSEAFF. The CDR3 bases are TGTGCCAGCAGCTTCGACAGGGGATTGAGCGAAGCTTTCTTT.

This clonotype has just a few counts. This chain uses TRBV7-9 with TRBJ2-1; 14 bases agree with TRBD2. The V and J ends lost 5 bases and 7 bases, in that order; junction bases with no gene match: 13. The CDR3 length is 18 residues. Germline CDR1 and CDR2: SEHNR and FQNEAQ (reference sequence). The DNA for the CDR3 is TGTGCCAGCAGCCCGACTAGCGGGGGGGCCAGGACCCTAAATGAGCAGTTCTTC. Translation: CASSPTSGGARTLNEQFF.

The sample holds many counts of this clonotype. This chain connects TRBV11-2 to TRBJ2-5; D might be TRBD1 (5 bases). Trimming left V 4 bases short and J 0 bases short, with 6 bases between. This CDR3 comprises 13 residues. The germline V gene encodes CDR1 SGHAT and CDR2 FQNNGV. The DNA of the CDR3 is TGTGCCAGCAGCTCGGACAACCAAGAGACCCAGTACTTC. Its translation: CASSSDNQETQYF.

This clonotype was seen many times. This rearrangement joins TRBV12-3 or TRBV12-4 to TRBJ1-2, with TRBD1 matching over 7 bases. The CDR3 is 14 amino acids. Germline trimming cut 5 bases from V and 4 bases from J; bases unmatched to any gene: 7. For the CDR3, the DNA is TGTGCCAGCAGTCCTACAGGGGCGGGCTATGGCTACACCTTC. This codes for CASSPTGAGYGYTF.

In nucleotides, the CDR3 is TGTGCCAGCATCGGAACGGGACAGAGTTACAATGAGCAGTTCTTC. Its translation: CASIGTGQSYNEQFF. This sequence joins TRBV2 and TRBJ2-1, with TRBD1 identical over 7 bases. This CDR3 comprises 15 residues. After removal of 7 bases from V and 4 bases from J, the junction contained 10 bases not matched to a gene. Germline CDR1 and CDR2: SNHLY and FYNNEI.